This entry describes one T cell receptor beta chain. Germline values: CDR1 MNHEY, CDR2 SVGAGI. V was clipped by 8 bases and J by 6 bases, with 17 bases between them. This CDR3 region has 13 residues. The data originate from a study of control samples from healthy donors and cancer patients. Measured with immunoSEQ multiplex PCR; TCRdb has only the in-frame clones, and not every one. The profile shows about 150,000 clones, 80% to 95% of them singletons. This sequence was found in a man in his late teens or twenties in good health. The source material was blood. V and J are TRBV6-5 and TRBJ2-7; D is perhaps TRBD1 (6 bases). CDR3 amino acids: CASGQGTGFEQYF. The CDR3 region has the DNA TGTGCCAGCGGGCAGGGTACAGGGTTCGAGCAGTACTTC.